Sequencing of this TCR beta chain was carried out in a study of CD4 T cells in lung cancer (dated by TCRdb to 2018 to 2020). Broadly, across the study: In the study, blood T cells from NSCLC patients were screened for responses to candidate mutation-encoded neoepitopes, and neoantigen-specific CD4+ T-cell clones and TCRs were isolated. Tumor and non-adjacent lung tissue came from a few patients undergoing curative-intent resections for stage I-III non-small cell lung cancer. Aged 60 to 69 when blood was donated, the resected patients, most of whom were former smokers, had either lung adenocarcinoma or squamous cell carcinoma. Treatments received by the patients before blood donation included platinum chemotherapy, and some patients received nivolumab or pembrolizumab. The frequency of neoantigen-specific clonotypes in tumor resections, non-adjacent lung and cultured T-cell products was tracked by TCRB deep sequencing. General conclusions and limits of the study: Some blood-derived responses might reflect in vitro priming of naive T cells or cross-reactivity rather than memory responses to the cancer.

Non-adjacent lung tissue was collected from the same resection as far as possible from the malignant lesion, at least 3 cm away. As encoded in the germline V gene (reference sequence), CDR1 is MNHEY while CDR2 is SMNVEV. There are 15 amino acids in the CDR3, from cysteine to phenylalanine inclusive. Only the CDR3 region is kept as DNA, spanning 45 bases read in frame from base 1. The junction carries 20 bases between V and J, which are trimmed by 10 bases and 5 bases respectively. This clone is a singleton in its sample. It has no known antigen specificity. The sample holds no much larger clone one base away, and base qualities are not on file. The method behind the library was the immunoSEQ multiplex PCR assay. Qiagen DNeasy or QIAamp micro DNA kits were used to isolate DNA, and the Adaptive Biotechnology human TCRB sequencing kit was used to sequence TCRB. TCRB libraries were sequenced on an Illumina MiSeq. The authors processed their data as follows. TCRB sequence data were analyzed using the kit provider's software, and tumor enrichment of clonotype templates was assessed with Fisher's exact test. The table was pulled from immuneACCESS by TCRdb, which kept in-frame rearrangements only. Such tables lose some clones; where checked, under half of the loss comes from unresolved V genes, and the rest has no known cause. V, J and clone size are those of that table, while D and trimming were read from the DNA. For this sample there are approximately 11,000 clones; approximately 66% appear just once. Approximately 15% of the sample lies in the top ten.

The TCR was taken from a man in his 60s with non-small cell lung cancer. The chain was built from TRBV27 and TRBJ2-2, with the D gene not confidently named. Input material: normal lung tissue taken away from the tumor. Here the CDR3 is given as CATASPTPITGELFF. The base sequence is TGTGCCACCGCGTCACCCACTCCCATAACCGGGGAGCTGTTTTTT.